The clone carrying this T cell receptor (beta chain) was picked up many times. This sample was taken from a study of T cells in Graves' hyperthyroidism and ophthalmopathy. Researchers amplified the TCR beta CDR3 regions from RNA transcripts. The HTBI primer set drove a first-round RT-PCR of the TCR CDR3. TCRdb reanalysed the multiplex PCR reads using MiXCR and keeps one entry per CDR3 protein. Among hundreds of thousands of distinct CDR3 sequences, over 15% were seen once, and the ten largest hold 3.5% to 4%. The hyperthyroidism was newly diagnosed and had lasted under 2 months; the patients were aged 18 to 65. Germline V gives CDR1 DFQATT, CDR2 SNEGSKA (reference sequence). V dropped 4 bases and J dropped 1 base, with 10 bases sitting between them. The CDR3 sequence is 13 residues long.

The rearrangement joins TRBV20-1 to TRBJ1-2; D gene uncertain. Sequenced sample: blood. The sequence was obtained from a woman aged 18 to 35 with Graves' hyperthyroidism. CDR3 coding DNA: TGCAGTGCTAAGGACGGTAATAACTATGGCTACACCTTC. Amino acid sequence: CSAKDGNNYGYTF.